Sequencing of this TCR beta chain was carried out in a study of blood T cell repertoires in COVID-19. CDR1 and CDR2 from the germline V gene are SGDLS and YYNGEE. This CDR3 is 15 amino acids long. Deletions cut 2 bases from V and 3 bases from J, with 12 bases between. Sequenced by immunoSEQ multiplex PCR; TCRdb stores in-frame clones only, minus some. The data show some 59,000 clones, 80% to 85% seen once. The sequencing sample was made of peripheral blood. This sequence was found in a man under 40 with COVID-19, enrolled during active disease. The chain is built from TRBV9 and TRBJ2-1; D may be TRBD1 (5 bases). CDR3 nucleotide sequence: TGTGCCAGCAGCGTTTCGGCAGGGAACTACAATGAGCAGTTCTTC. It encodes CASSVSAGNYNEQFF. The entire variable domain, with the rest obtained from reference TRBV9 and TRBJ2-1, is as follows: DSGVTQTPKHLITATGQRVTLRCSPRSGDLSVYWYQQSLDQGLQFLIQYYNGEERAKGNILERFSAQQFPDLHSELNLSSLELGDSALYFCASSVSAGNYNEQFFGPGTRLTVL.